These 10 T cell receptor beta chains came from one sample sequenced in a study of blood T cell repertoires in COVID-19 (TCRdb year 2020). Library preparation employed the immunoSEQ multiplex PCR assay. TCRdb took over this immuneACCESS table, retaining in-frame rearrangements with V and J assigned. Such tables are incomplete; in checked studies, under half of the missing clones stem from an unresolved V gene, and the remainder is unexplained. Here the sample has around 330,000 clones; more than 75% occur a single time. The ten largest clones add up to around 2.7% of the sample. Sequencing used PBMCs or T cells enriched from blood (not recorded which). These receptors were collected from a man aged 55 to 69 who had recovered from COVID-19.

The chain carries TRBV5-1 and TRBJ2-1; 9 nucleotides agree with TRBD2. The CDR3 loop spans 15 amino acids. CDR1 is SGHRS and CDR2 is YFSETQ in the germline V gene. After removal of 0 bases from V and 7 bases from J, the junction contained 5 bases not matched to a gene. The chain's CDR3 is CASSLEAGGWNEQFF. The CDR3 DNA reads TGCGCCAGCAGCTTGGAAGCGGGAGGATGGAATGAGCAGTTCTTC.

This clone was recorded a few times. The chain links TRBV2 to TRBJ2-2; TRBD2 matches at 14 bases. The germline V gene encodes CDR1 SNHLY and CDR2 FYNNEI. The CDR3 contains 17 residues. With V trimmed by 6 bases and J by 4 bases, 7 bases remained unmatched. CDR3 nucleotides: TGTGCCAGCAGACGGACTAGCGGGAGGCTAGGCACCGGGGAGCTGTTTTTT. It is translated as CASRRTSGRLGTGELFF.

The chain recombines TRBV20-1 with TRBJ1-1; D gene unclear. The CDR3 consists of 16 residues. V was trimmed by 3 bases and J by 0 bases, leaving 17 bases between them. Germline assignment: CDR1 DFQATT and CDR2 SNEGSKA (reference sequence). CDR3 sequence reads: CSASLVSRSLNTEAFF. The CDR3 DNA sequence: TGCAGTGCTAGTCTCGTGTCGAGGTCACTGAACACTGAAGCTTTCTTT.

V usage is TRBV3-1 (or the pseudogene TRBV3-2) and J usage is TRBJ1-2; D perhaps matches TRBD1 (6 bases). Germline loops: CDR1 LGHDT, CDR2 YNNKEL (reference sequence). The length of the CDR3 is 15 residues. Trimming took 4 bases from V and 2 from J, leaving 14 bases between them. CDR3 protein: CASSPTGNSNYGYTF. Written as DNA, the CDR3 is TGTGCCAGCAGCCCGACAGGAAACTCAAACTATGGCTACACCTTC.

CDR3 sequence: CASSLGTDSNQPQHF. CDR3 DNA sequence: TGTGCCAGCAGTTTAGGGACAGATAGCAATCAGCCCCAGCATTTT. This rearrangement joins TRBV27 to TRBJ1-5; 7 nucleotides align to TRBD1. CDR1 and CDR2 from the germline V gene are MNHEY and SMNVEV (reference sequence). V dropped 2 bases and J dropped 0; count of bases not matched to a gene: 1. CDR3 length equals 15 residues.

The chain links TRBV7-9 to TRBJ2-4, with 8 bases matching TRBD1. The trim removed 5 bases at V and 2 bases at J, leaving 8 bases unmatched. There are 16 residues in the CDR3. Germline V gene data show CDR1 as SEHNR and CDR2 as FQNEAQ (reference sequence). DNA of the CDR3: TGTGCCAGCAGCCCGAGGACAGGGCTAACCAAAAACATTCAGTACTTC. Amino acid sequence: CASSPRTGLTKNIQYF.

The chain is built from TRBV3-1 (or the pseudogene TRBV3-2) and TRBJ1-2, with D unclear. Trimming took off 1 base at V and 4 bases at J, with 16 bases between the two ends. This CDR3 comprises 16 residues. Germline V lookup: CDR1 LGHDT, CDR2 YNNKEL (reference sequence). CDR3 residues: CASSQVMYDRTYGYTF. The CDR3 DNA reads TGTGCCAGCAGCCAAGTTATGTACGATAGAACCTATGGCTACACCTTC.

This chain uses TRBV12-5 with TRBJ2-1; D is unclear. The length of the CDR3 is 11 residues. Germline loops: CDR1 LGHNT, CDR2 FRNRAP. Deletions cut 3 bases from V and 11 bases from J, with 8 bases between. The CDR3 reads CASGFQSKQFF. The DNA for the CDR3 is TGTGCTAGTGGTTTTCAAAGCAAGCAGTTCTTC.

The chain employs TRBV7-9 and TRBJ2-2; 13 bases agree with TRBD2. The CDR3 is 22 residues long. Germline CDR1 is SEHNR and CDR2 is FQNEAQ (reference sequence). V lost 5 bases, J lost 3 bases, and 21 bases stayed unmatched. The CDR3 nucleotides are TGTGCCAGCAGCATACCCCGGACCGGACTAGCGGGAGACCTCGGGGACACCGGGGAGCTGTTTTTT. Translated: CASSIPRTGLAGDLGDTGELFF.

This clone was detected only once. The V and J genes are TRBV6-1 and TRBJ1-2; no clear D. This CDR3 region has 14 residues. The V gene lost 3 bases and the J gene lost 8 bases, with 16 bases spanning the gap. Germline V CDR1 and CDR2: MNHNS, SASEGT. CDR3 bases: TGTGCCAGCAGTGACACGGGAACCATCGGAGGCTACACCTTC. As protein: CASSDTGTIGGYTF.